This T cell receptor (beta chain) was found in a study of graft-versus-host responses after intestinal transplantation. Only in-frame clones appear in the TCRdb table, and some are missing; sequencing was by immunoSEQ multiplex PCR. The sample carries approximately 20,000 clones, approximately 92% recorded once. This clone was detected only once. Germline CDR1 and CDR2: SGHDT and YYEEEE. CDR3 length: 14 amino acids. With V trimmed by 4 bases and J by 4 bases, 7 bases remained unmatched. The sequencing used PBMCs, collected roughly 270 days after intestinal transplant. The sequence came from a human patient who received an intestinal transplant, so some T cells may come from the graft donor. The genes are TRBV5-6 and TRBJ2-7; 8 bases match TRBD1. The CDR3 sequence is CASSGQGIEYEQYF. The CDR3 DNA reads TGTGCCAGCAGCGGACAGGGAATTGAGTACGAGCAGTACTTC.